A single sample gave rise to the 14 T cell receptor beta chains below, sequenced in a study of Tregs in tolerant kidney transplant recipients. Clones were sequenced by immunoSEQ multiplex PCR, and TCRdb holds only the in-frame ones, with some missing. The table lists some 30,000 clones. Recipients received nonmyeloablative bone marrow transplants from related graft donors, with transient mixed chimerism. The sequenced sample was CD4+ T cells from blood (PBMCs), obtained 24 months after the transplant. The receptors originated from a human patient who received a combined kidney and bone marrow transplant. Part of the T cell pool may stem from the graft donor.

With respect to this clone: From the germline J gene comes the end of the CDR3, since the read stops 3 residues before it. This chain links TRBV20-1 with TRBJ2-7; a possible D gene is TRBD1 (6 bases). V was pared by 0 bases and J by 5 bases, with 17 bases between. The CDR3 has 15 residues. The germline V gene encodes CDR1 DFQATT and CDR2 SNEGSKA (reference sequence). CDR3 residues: CSARDRTGRVNEQYF. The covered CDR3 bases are TGCAGTGCTAGAGATCGCACAGGGAGAGTCAACGAG.

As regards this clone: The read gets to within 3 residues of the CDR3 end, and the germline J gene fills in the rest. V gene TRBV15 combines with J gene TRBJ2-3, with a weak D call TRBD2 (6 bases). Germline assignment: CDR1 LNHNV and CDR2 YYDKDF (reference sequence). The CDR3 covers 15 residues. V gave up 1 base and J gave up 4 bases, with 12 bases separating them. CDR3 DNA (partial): TGTGCCACCAGCAGAGCGAGGGGAGGCGCAGATACG. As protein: CATSRARGGADT. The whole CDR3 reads CATSRARGGADTQYF.

The CDR3 DNA, read in part, is TGTGCCTGGAGCGTCCGCGCTAACACCGGGGAG. Encoded protein: CAWSVRANTGE. The complete CDR3 reads CAWSVRANTGELFF. This chain joins TRBV30 and TRBJ2-2; D gene unclear. Read sequence stops 3 residues before the CDR3 end, and the germline J gene provides the missing end. CDR3 length: 14 residues. Per the germline V gene, CDR1 is GTSNPN and CDR2 is SVGIG (reference sequence). V lost 3 bases to trimming and J lost 2 bases, with 10 bases between them.

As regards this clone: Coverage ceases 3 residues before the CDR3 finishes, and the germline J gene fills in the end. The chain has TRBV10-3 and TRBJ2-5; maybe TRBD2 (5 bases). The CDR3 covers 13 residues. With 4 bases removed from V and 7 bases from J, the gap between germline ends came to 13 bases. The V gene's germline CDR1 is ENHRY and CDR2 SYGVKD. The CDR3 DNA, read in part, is TGTGCCATCAGTGGGCACACCGCGGGGACC. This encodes CAISGHTAGT. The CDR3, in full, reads CAISGHTAGTQYF.

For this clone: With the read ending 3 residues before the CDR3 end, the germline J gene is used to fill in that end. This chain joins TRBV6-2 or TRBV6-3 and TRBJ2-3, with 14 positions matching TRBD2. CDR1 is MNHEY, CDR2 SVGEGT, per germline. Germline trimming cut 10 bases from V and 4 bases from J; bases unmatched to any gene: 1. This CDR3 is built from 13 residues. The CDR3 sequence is CATGLAGADTQYF. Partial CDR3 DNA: TGTGCCACGGGACTAGCGGGAGCAGATACG.

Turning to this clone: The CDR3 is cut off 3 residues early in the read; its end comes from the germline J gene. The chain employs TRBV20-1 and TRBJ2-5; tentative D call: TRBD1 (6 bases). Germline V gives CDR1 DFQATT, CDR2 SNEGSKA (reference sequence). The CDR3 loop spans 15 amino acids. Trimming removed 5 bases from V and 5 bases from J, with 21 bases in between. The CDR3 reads CSAASLTAGDETQYF. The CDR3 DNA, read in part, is TGCAGTGCTGCTTCTCTTACTGCAGGGGATGAGACC.

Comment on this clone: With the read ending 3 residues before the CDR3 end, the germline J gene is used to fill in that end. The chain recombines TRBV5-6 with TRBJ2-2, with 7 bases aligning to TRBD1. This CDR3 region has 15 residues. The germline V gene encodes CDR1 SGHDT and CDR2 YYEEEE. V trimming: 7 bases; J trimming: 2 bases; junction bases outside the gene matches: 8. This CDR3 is CASHKRDSNTGELFF. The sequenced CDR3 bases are TGTGCCAGCCACAAACGGGACAGTAACACCGGGGAG.

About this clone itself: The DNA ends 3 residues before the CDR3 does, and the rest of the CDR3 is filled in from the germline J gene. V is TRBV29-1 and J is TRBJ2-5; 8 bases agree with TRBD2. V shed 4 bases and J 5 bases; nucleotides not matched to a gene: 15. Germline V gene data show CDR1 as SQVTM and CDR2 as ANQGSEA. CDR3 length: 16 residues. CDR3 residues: CSVGGRAREGFETQYF. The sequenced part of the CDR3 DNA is TGCAGCGTTGGGGGCAGGGCACGGGAGGGGTTTGAGACC.

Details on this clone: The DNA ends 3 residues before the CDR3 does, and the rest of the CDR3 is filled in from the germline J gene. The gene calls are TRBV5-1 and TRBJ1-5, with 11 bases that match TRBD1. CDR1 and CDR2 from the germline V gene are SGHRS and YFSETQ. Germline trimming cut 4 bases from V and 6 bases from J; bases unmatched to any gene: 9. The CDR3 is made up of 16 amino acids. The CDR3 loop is CASSQSPGQGVQPQHF. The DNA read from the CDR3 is TGCGCCAGCAGCCAAAGCCCGGGACAGGGGGTTCAGCCC.

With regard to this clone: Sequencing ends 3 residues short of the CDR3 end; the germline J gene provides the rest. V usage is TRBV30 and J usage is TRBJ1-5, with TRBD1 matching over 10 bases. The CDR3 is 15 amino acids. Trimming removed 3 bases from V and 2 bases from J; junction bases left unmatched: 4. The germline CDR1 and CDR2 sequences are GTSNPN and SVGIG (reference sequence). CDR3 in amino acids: CAWSPGTGGNQPQHF. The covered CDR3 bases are TGTGCCTGGAGCCCAGGGACAGGGGGCAATCAGCCC.

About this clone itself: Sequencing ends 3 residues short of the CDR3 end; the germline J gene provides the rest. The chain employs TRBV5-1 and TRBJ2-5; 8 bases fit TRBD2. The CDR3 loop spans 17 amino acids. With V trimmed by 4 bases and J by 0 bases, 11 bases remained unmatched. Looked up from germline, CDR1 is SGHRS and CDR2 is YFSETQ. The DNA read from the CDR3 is TGCGCCAGCAGCCTTGGGGGGCTAGCGGGCAACCAAGAGACC. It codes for CASSLGGLAGNQET. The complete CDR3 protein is CASSLGGLAGNQETQYF. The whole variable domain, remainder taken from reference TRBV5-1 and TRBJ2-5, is KAGVTQTPRYLIKTRGQQVTLSCSPISGHRSVSWYQQTPGQGLQFLFEYFSETQRNKGNFPGRFSGRQFSNSRSEMNVSTLELGDSALYLCASSLGGLAGNQETQYFGPGTRLLVL.

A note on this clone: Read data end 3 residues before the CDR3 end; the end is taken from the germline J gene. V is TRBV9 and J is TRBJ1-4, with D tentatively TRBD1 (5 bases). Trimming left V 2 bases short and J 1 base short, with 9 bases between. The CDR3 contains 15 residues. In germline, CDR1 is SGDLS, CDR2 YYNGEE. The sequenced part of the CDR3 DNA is TGTGCCAGCAGCGTCAGAGGGGTAACTAATGAAAAA. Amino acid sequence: CASSVRGVTNEK. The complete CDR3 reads CASSVRGVTNEKLFF.

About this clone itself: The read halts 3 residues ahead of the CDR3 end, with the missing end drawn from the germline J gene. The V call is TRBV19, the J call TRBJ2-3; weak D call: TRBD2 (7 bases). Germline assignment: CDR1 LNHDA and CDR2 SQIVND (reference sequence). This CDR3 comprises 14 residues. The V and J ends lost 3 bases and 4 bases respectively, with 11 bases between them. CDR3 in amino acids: CASSIQGGADTQYF. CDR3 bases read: TGTGCCAGTAGTATCCAAGGGGGGGCAGATACG.

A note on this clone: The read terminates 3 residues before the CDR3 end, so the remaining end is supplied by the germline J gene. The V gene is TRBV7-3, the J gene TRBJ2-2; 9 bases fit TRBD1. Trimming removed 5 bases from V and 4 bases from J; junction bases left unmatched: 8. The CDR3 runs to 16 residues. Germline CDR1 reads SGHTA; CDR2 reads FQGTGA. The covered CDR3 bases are TGTGCCAGCAGCACACAGGGGGCCCCCGGCACCGGGGAG. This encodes CASSTQGAPGTGE. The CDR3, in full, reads CASSTQGAPGTGELFF.